This TCR beta chain was profiled in a study of a mutant IDH1 vaccine in newly diagnosed glioma. Study summary: With temozolomide cycles, or 4-6 weeks after radiotherapy alone, vaccination was started. Sex among treated patients split 62.5% male, about 40% female; mean age was approximately 40 years.

Notes on the study in general: Among top peripheral T cell clonotypes, changes seemed unrelated to pseudoprogression. It was 85% to 95% of patients that developed vaccine-induced immune responses.

This clone has just a few counts. Its antigen is as yet unknown. V shed 5 bases, J shed 0 bases, and the junction held 12 bases outside the gene matches. In germline, CDR1 is SEHNR, CDR2 FQNEAQ (reference sequence). The CDR3 contains 17 residues. Profiled with immunoSEQ multiplex PCR; TCRdb holds only in-frame clones, not every one. The sample consists of 110,000 or so clones, roughly 90% of them appearing once. Documented time point: week 11, during vaccination. Every vaccination contained 300 ug of the mutant IDH1 20-mer peptide and was paired with topical imiquimod. This material consisted of PBMCs, taken from a glioma patient whose treatment included an IDH1 peptide vaccine. The chain joins TRBV7-9 to TRBJ1-1; 7 bases line up with TRBD1. This clonotype was obtained from a woman aged 45-60 years with glioma. DNA for the CDR3: TGTGCCAGCAGCCAAATCAGGGGGAGAGGGGTGAACACTGAAGCTTTCTTT. Amino acid sequence: CASSQIRGRGVNTEAFF.